Following are 27 T cell receptor beta chains from one sample sequenced in a study of sequential checkpoint blockade in melanoma. Treatment given: randomized to nivolumab then ipilimumab (arm A) or the reverse (arm B). Here immunoSEQ multiplex PCR was the method, and the copy in TCRdb shows in-frame clones only, minus some. The sample includes about 37,000 clones, approximately 30% of them seen just once. Sequencing was performed on tumor tissue (inferred from file names), taken from a patient given nivolumab and ipilimumab in sequence. Receptor source: a human donor with melanoma.

The chain employs TRBV25-1 and TRBJ1-4, with 8 bases fitting TRBD1. The germline gives CDR1 MGHDK, CDR2 SYGVNS. The V gene end was trimmed by 6 bases and the J gene end by 4 bases; junction bases not matched to a gene: 7. The CDR3 runs to 15 residues. This chain's CDR3 is CASRGQGGSNEKLFF. The CDR3 bases are TGTGCCAGCAGAGGACAGGGAGGGAGTAATGAAAAACTGTTTTTT.

This CDR3 reads CASSRQGETQYF. The DNA of the CDR3 is TGTGCCAGCTCACGACAGGGAGAGACCCAGTACTTC. V is TRBV18 and J is TRBJ2-5; 7 bases match TRBD1. Germline-derived CDR1 and CDR2 are KGHSH and LQKENI. V dropped 4 bases and J dropped 4; count of bases not matched to a gene: 0. The CDR3 totals 12 residues.

This chain links TRBV29-1 with TRBJ1-1; TRBD1 agrees at 9 bases. The CDR3 runs to 15 residues. J gave up 0 bases and V 1 base, and 3 bases lay outside the gene matches. Germline CDR1 and CDR2: SQVTM and ANQGSEA. The CDR3 nucleotides are TGCAGCGTTGAAGGGACAGGGGCTATGAACACTGAAGCTTTCTTT. Amino acids: CSVEGTGAMNTEAFF.

The chain's CDR3 is CASSSGLSTDTQYF. In DNA form, the CDR3 reads TGTGCCAGCAGTTCGGGACTTAGCACAGATACGCAGTATTTT. The J gene is TRBJ2-3, the V gene TRBV28; D may be TRBD2 (6 bases). V shed 4 bases and J shed 0 bases, with 8 bases lying between them. From germline, CDR1 is MDHEN and CDR2 SYDVKM. This CDR3 comprises 14 residues.

This clone was counted ten times or more. The chain couples TRBV6-8 to TRBJ2-7; 9 nucleotides align to TRBD2. The CDR3 runs to 15 residues. Germline trimming cut 1 base from V and 5 bases from J; bases unmatched to any gene: 6. Germline-derived CDR1 and CDR2 are MNHGY and SAAAGT. The CDR3 loop is CASSYFTGLAHEQYF. CDR3 DNA sequence: TGTGCCAGCAGTTACTTTACGGGACTAGCCCACGAGCAGTACTTC.

This clone occurred a few times. The V gene is TRBV6-4, the J gene TRBJ1-4, with 9 bases that match TRBD1. Unmatched junction bases numbered 12, after V lost 5 bases and J lost 8 bases. Germline loops: CDR1 MRHNA, CDR2 SNTAGT. CDR3 length: 16 amino acids. CDR3 sequence: CASSSNTGTGFEKLFF. The CDR3 DNA reads TGTGCCAGCAGTTCCAACACCGGGACAGGGTTCGAAAAACTGTTTTTT.

This sequence joins TRBV15 and TRBJ2-7; 9 bases are a match to TRBD1. The germline V gene encodes CDR1 LNHNV and CDR2 YYDKDF (reference sequence). The ends lost 4 bases at V and 2 bases at J; junction bases unmatched: 6. The CDR3 length is 15 residues. The CDR3 region is CATSMGTGTPYEQYF. CDR3 DNA sequence: TGTGCCACCAGCATGGGGACAGGGACACCCTACGAGCAGTACTTC.

This clone was seen many times. The J gene is TRBJ1-6, the V gene TRBV11-3; unclear D gene. V gave up 4 bases and J gave up 3 bases, with 10 bases separating them. This CDR3 spans 15 amino acids. Germline CDR1 and CDR2: SGHNT and YENEEA. The chain's CDR3 is CASSSLGLYNSPLHF. CDR3 nucleotide sequence: TGTGCCAGCAGCTCCCTCGGTCTCTATAATTCACCCCTCCACTTT.

In its sample, this clone was seen a few times. The rearrangement joins TRBV11-3 to TRBJ2-7, with TRBD2 matching over 7 bases. Trimming at V came to 3 bases and at J to 4 bases, leaving 9 bases not matched to a gene. This CDR3 spans 15 amino acids. CDR1 and CDR2 (germline): SGHNT, YENEEA. The CDR3 nucleotides read TGTGCCAGCAGCTTCGGTCCTAGCGGAGTATACGAGCAGTACTTC. Amino acids: CASSFGPSGVYEQYF.

The V gene is TRBV15, the J gene TRBJ2-5, with 8 bases fitting TRBD1. This CDR3 has 15 residues. Germline trimming cut 4 bases from V and 3 bases from J; bases unmatched to any gene: 7. Per the germline V gene, CDR1 is LNHNV and CDR2 is YYDKDF (reference sequence). The chain's CDR3 is CATSNGQGKEETQYF. The CDR3 nucleotides are TGTGCCACCAGCAACGGACAGGGCAAAGAAGAGACCCAGTACTTC.

The chain has TRBV6-8 and TRBJ2-7; D not resolved. CDR1 is MNHGY and CDR2 is SAAAGT in the germline V gene. With 6 bases removed from V and 0 bases from J, the gap between germline ends came to 6 bases. This CDR3 region has 12 residues. This CDR3 is CASSLSSYEQYF. CDR3 DNA: TGTGCCAGCAGCCTAAGCTCCTACGAGCAGTACTTC.

In this sample, this clone turned up a few times. The chain is built from TRBV6-8 and TRBJ1-5, with a tentative D call TRBD1 (6 bases). Trimming took off 6 bases at V and 0 bases at J, with 9 bases between the two ends. The germline V gene encodes CDR1 MNHGY and CDR2 SAAAGT. CDR3 size: 14 residues. CDR3 in amino acids: CASSDRLSNQPQHF. CDR3 coding DNA: TGTGCCAGCAGCGACAGGCTTAGCAATCAGCCCCAGCATTTT.

V and J are TRBV18 and TRBJ1-1, with D possibly matching TRBD1 (5 bases). The V end lost 3 bases, the J end lost 1 base, and 6 bases lay between the germline ends. Germline V gene lookup returns CDR1 KGHSH and CDR2 LQKENI. The CDR3 is 13 amino acids. The CDR3 DNA follows: TGTGCCAGCTCACCGACAGAGAACACTGAAGCTTTCTTT. Translated, it gives CASSPTENTEAFF.

The sample holds a few counts of this clone. This chain uses TRBV11-3 with TRBJ2-1; unclear D gene. Per germline, CDR1 SGHNT and CDR2 YENEEA. This CDR3 is 15 amino acids long. The ends were cut back, 4 bases at V and 4 bases at J, with 14 bases in the middle. In nucleotides, the CDR3 is TGTGCCAGCAGCTCTCGTCTCGACGGTTACAATGAGCAGTTCTTC. Protein sequence: CASSSRLDGYNEQFF.

This clone appeared a few times. This sequence joins TRBV6-8 and TRBJ2-7; unclear D gene. Germline assignment: CDR1 MNHGY and CDR2 SAAAGT. The CDR3 runs to 14 residues. Between the trimmed V and J ends, which lost 0 bases and 5 bases, there was a span of 11 bases. CDR3 coding DNA: TGTGCCAGCAGTTACTCGATCGGGTCCCACGAGCAGTACTTC. Protein sequence: CASSYSIGSHEQYF.

This chain connects TRBV10-3 to TRBJ1-4; D not resolved. The CDR3 is made up of 16 amino acids. Trimming left V 2 bases short and J 2 bases short, with 12 bases between. Germline CDR1 is ENHRY and CDR2 is SYGVKD. The CDR3 region is CAISEAGSVTNEKLFF. As DNA, the CDR3 is TGTGCCATCAGTGAGGCAGGATCGGTTACTAATGAAAAACTGTTTTTT.

This clone was counted only a few times. The V gene is TRBV30, the J gene TRBJ1-3, with D unresolved. Trimming took off 4 bases at V and 1 base at J, with 11 bases between the two ends. This CDR3 is 14 amino acids long. The germline V gene has CDR1 GTSNPN and CDR2 SVGIG (reference sequence). The CDR3 sequence is CAWMSPGSGNTIYF. The CDR3 DNA is TGTGCCTGGATGTCGCCGGGGTCTGGAAACACCATATATTTT.

This clone was seen a few times. The chain couples TRBV9 to TRBJ2-3; D unclear. With 4 bases removed from V and 4 bases from J, the gap between germline ends came to 7 bases. Germline V gene data show CDR1 as SGDLS and CDR2 as YYNGEE. This CDR3 region has 12 residues. The CDR3 is CASSPQADTQYF. The CDR3, as DNA: TGTGCCAGCAGCCCGCAGGCAGATACGCAGTATTTT.

In this sample, this clone turned up a few times. This rearrangement joins TRBV23-1 to TRBJ1-1, with D uncertain. TRBV23-1 is an ORF, with its function uncertain. This CDR3 is built from 13 residues. V was clipped by 9 bases and J by 0 bases, with 11 bases between them. CDR3 coding DNA: TGCGCCAGAAGCTGGAATATGAACACTGAAGCTTTCTTT. Protein product: CARSWNMNTEAFF.

V is TRBV6-1 and J is TRBJ1-6; D remains ambiguous. Trimming pared 1 base from V and 8 bases from J, leaving 6 bases between. Per the germline V gene, CDR1 is MNHNS and CDR2 is SASEGT. The CDR3 extends over 13 amino acids. The CDR3 here is CASSEGWDSPLHF. Written as DNA, the CDR3 is TGTGCCAGCAGTGAAGGCTGGGATTCACCCCTCCACTTT.

This clone was observed a few times. The chain recombines TRBV19 with TRBJ1-1; no firm D call. With 5 bases removed from V and 3 bases from J, the gap between germline ends came to 7 bases. Per the germline V gene, CDR1 is LNHDA and CDR2 is SQIVND (reference sequence). The CDR3 totals 12 residues. The CDR3, as DNA: TGTGCCAGTAGTGATCCTCACACTGAAGCTTTCTTT. Its translation: CASSDPHTEAFF. The full variable domain, in which reference TRBV19 and TRBJ1-1 provide the parts outside the CDR3, is DGGITQSPKYLFRKEGQNVTLSCEQNLNHDAMYWYRQDPGQGLRLIYYSQIVNDFQKGDIAEGYSVSREKKESFPLTVTSAQKNPTAFYLCASSDPHTEAFFGQGTRLTVV.

This rearrangement joins TRBV6-8 to TRBJ1-5; D unclear. Trimming shortened V by 5 bases and J by 0 bases, and 2 bases separated the two germline ends. The CDR3 consists of 12 residues. CDR1 MNHGY and CDR2 SAAAGT come from the germline V gene. The CDR3 here is CASSTSNQPQHF. The CDR3 nucleotides are TGTGCCAGCAGTACTAGCAATCAGCCCCAGCATTTT.

This clone was seen a few times. The junction and the germline gene differ at one end; a read error may be behind it. The chain carries TRBV11-3 and TRBJ2-6, with TRBD1 as a possible D gene (6 bases). The CDR3 is 15 residues long. Germline V gene data show CDR1 as SGHNT and CDR2 as YENEEA. Written as DNA, the CDR3 is TGTGCTAGCAGCTCCACAGGGTCTGGGGCCAACGTCCTGACTTTC. Its protein product is CASSSTGSGANVLTF.

This rearrangement joins TRBV29-1 to TRBJ1-3, with 8 positions matching TRBD1. The V segment lost 4 bases and the J segment 0 bases; nucleotides outside the gene matches: 2. CDR1 is SQVTM and CDR2 is ANQGSEA in the germline V gene. CDR3 length: 14 amino acids. CDR3: CSVGTGISGNTIYF. Written as DNA, the CDR3 is TGCAGCGTTGGGACAGGGATCTCTGGAAACACCATATATTTT.

This clone showed up just once. In nucleotides, the CDR3 is TGTGCCTGGAGTGTACGGACAGGTGAAGCTTTCTTT. Amino acids: CAWSVRTGEAFF. The chain employs TRBV30 and TRBJ1-1; 7 bases line up with TRBD1. The J segment lost 7 bases and the V segment lost 0 bases, leaving 2 bases of the junction unmatched. The CDR3 runs 12 residues. Looked up from germline, CDR1 is GTSNPN and CDR2 is SVGIG (reference sequence).

This clone came up many times. The gene calls are TRBV7-6 and TRBJ1-5; D gene unclear. With 6 bases removed from V and 0 bases from J, the gap between germline ends came to 12 bases. The CDR3 is 15 amino acids. Germline V gene lookup returns CDR1 SGHVS and CDR2 FNYEAQ. Here the CDR3 DNA reads TGTGCCAGCAGGCCGGAGGTATATAGCAATCAGCCCCAGCATTTT. Residues: CASRPEVYSNQPQHF.

This chain connects TRBV19 to TRBJ1-3; D ambiguous. CDR1 LNHDA and CDR2 SQIVND come from the germline V gene (reference sequence). V was trimmed by 10 bases and J by 3 bases, leaving 13 bases between them. This CDR3 is built from 13 residues. The CDR3 reads CATWERDGNTIYF. As DNA, the CDR3 is TGTGCCACTTGGGAAAGGGATGGAAACACCATATATTTT.